Listed here is a single T cell receptor (beta chain). Its antigen remains unidentified. CDR3 length: 13 residues. CDR1 and CDR2 (germline): MGHDK, SYGVNS. Trimming stripped 4 bases from V and 8 bases from J, with 14 bases between. This sample was taken from a study of OX40 agonist ivuxolimab in advanced cancers. Background on the study: Patient treatment consisted of intravenous ivuxolimab administration every 2 weeks at 0.01 to 10 mg/kg. Findings of the study overall: Compared with CD4+, CD8+ T cells on average had more expanded clones.

TCRdb's table, derived via immunoSEQ multiplex PCR, lists solely in-frame clones and lacks some. Among nearly 45,000 clones listed, 84% were seen once. V gene TRBV25-1 combines with J gene TRBJ1-1; D is perhaps TRBD1 (6 bases). The starting material was CD4+ or CD8+ T cells sorted from blood, obtained in a trial of the OX40 agonist ivuxolimab. This TCR derives from an adult with an advanced solid tumor such as melanoma, head and neck, liver or kidney cancer. CDR3 sequence reads: CASSGPQGPEAFF. The CDR3, as DNA: TGTGCCAGCAGTGGACCCCAGGGGCCGGAAGCTTTCTTT.